This TCR beta chain appears in the sequencing data of a study of T cells in Graves' hyperthyroidism and ophthalmopathy (dated by TCRdb to the late 2010s). Regarding the complete study: Peripheral blood was collected at initial diagnosis, before any treatment. After blood sampling, hyperthyroidism patients were treated with methimazole at a starting dose of 30 mg daily, and ophthalmopathy patients were treated with high-dose intravenous methylprednisolone. The paper reports TCR Vbeta CDR3 sequencing of approximately 140 peripheral blood samples: over 40 ophthalmopathy, over 70 hyperthyroidism and approximately 17 progressor patients. An independent validation cohort of around 19 hyperthyroidism patients and about 16 patients who later progressed to ophthalmopathy tested prospective prediction of ophthalmopathy. For training and testing, the roughly 97 patients in the discovery cohort were randomly divided in a 7:3 ratio. In addition, the study compared T-cell repertoires in thyroid tissue and in blood from roughly 6 Graves' hyperthyroidism patients. TCR V-J signatures able to tell the groups apart were searched for in a discovery cohort of approximately 95 patients, of whom about 40 had Graves' ophthalmopathy and roughly 58 had stable Graves' hyperthyroidism. Study-level results and caveats: In cross-validation, a model built on a 13 V-J signature told ophthalmopathy apart from stable hyperthyroidism with 87.88% sensitivity and around 83% specificity, and in testing the same model reached 80%/75%. No statistical method was used to set the sample size in advance, and investigators knew the group allocation. During validation, the model predicted progression to ophthalmopathy a median of about 6.3 months ahead of onset, with 70.59% sensitivity and around 73% specificity. Most expanded thyroid clonotypes (frequency above 0.001) were also found in blood, which suggests that blood repertoires may mirror thyroid immune responses.

Ten or more counts support this clonotype. Its recognized antigen is unknown. No quality values exist for individual bases; no much larger clone is one base distant. Unmatched junction bases come to 4, with V trimmed by 7 bases and J by 5 bases. The CDR3 has 13 amino acids, counting the end cysteine and phenylalanine. This entry keeps only the CDR3 DNA: 39 bases, framed from base 1. From a lookup of the germline V gene (reference sequence), CDR1 and CDR2 are DFQATT and SNEGSKA. Moderately to severely active disease, a Clinical Activity Score of at least 3, a NOSPECS grade of at least 4, and a duration under 3 months were present in ophthalmopathy patients. Patients with uncontrolled infections, other autoimmune diseases, pregnancy or lactation were excluded. Diagnoses were established on the basis of clinical symptoms, serum thyroxine and TRAb, thyroid ultrasound, and orbital computed tomography. PBMCs were isolated from about 10 ml of fresh peripheral blood by Ficoll-Paque density gradient centrifugation. Total RNA was extracted using Trizol reagent, and RNA quality was assessed on an Agilent 2100 Bioanalyzer.

The TCR beta CDR3 regions were amplified from the RNA transcripts. A first-round RT-PCR of the TCR CDR3 used the HTBI primer set with the Qiagen OneStep RT-PCR kit. The libraries were constructed in a second round of multiplex PCR and then size-selected and purified. Sequencing of the libraries was done on an Illumina HiSeq2000 using paired-end 100 bp reads. On the study's bioinformatics: Raw data were processed with SOAPnuke, discarding reads with adapters, uncalled bases, mean Phred below 15, or no exact constant-primer or identifier match. COPE v1.2.5 was used to merge high-quality paired reads, and clonotypes were defined as unique nucleotide sequences. MiTCR v1.1 was used to align clonotypes to the IMGT TRBV, TRBD and TRBJ reference segments. The analysis was restricted to V-J combinations with a frequency above 0.0001, which together covered roughly 99% of the repertoires. A TCS score was defined as the ratio between F50 (clonal expansion) and ExV (chaos), using BLOSUM62-based TCRdist between CDR3 peptides within each V-J. Welch's t-statistics and random forest reduced around 510 V-J features to fewer than 15, which were used in a naive Bayes classifier (R e1071). Thyroid-blood repertoire similarity was quantified with the Morisita-Horn index. TCRdb reran the public reads through fastp at Q25 and MiXCR, keeping productive beta chains. Entries that share a CDR3 protein sequence are merged under the most common genes and DNA. These V and J calls derive from TCRdb rather than the authors' analysis. The sample contains around 610,000 distinct CDR3 sequences, about 15% of them found a single time. The ten largest clones take up 3.5% to 4.5% of the sample.

The receptor was isolated from a woman in her forties with Graves' ophthalmopathy. The sequencing sample was made of blood. The rearrangement combines TRBV20-1 with TRBJ2-7; 14 bases in the middle match TRBD2. This receptor carries the CDR3 CSGRGLAGDEQYF. The DNA is TGCAGTGGGAGGGGACTAGCGGGAGACGAGCAGTACTTC.